The 20 T cell receptor beta chains presented below share a single source sample, sequenced in a study of response to subunit inactivated influenza vaccine. MiXCR was run by TCRdb on the RT-PCR reads, yielding one entry per CDR3 protein. Of about half a million distinct CDR3 sequences in the sample, roughly 27% were seen once. Sequencing was performed on CD4+ T cells sorted from PBMCs, taken roughly 5 days after vaccination. The receptors derive from a man in his fifties who received an inactivated influenza vaccine.

The V gene is TRBV5-1, the J gene TRBJ2-3; D remains unclear. Germline V gives CDR1 SGHRS, CDR2 YFSETQ. The CDR3 covers 14 residues. Trimming shortened V by 3 bases and J by 4 bases, and 12 bases separated the two germline ends. The CDR3 loop reads CASSSNYGPDTQYF. The DNA for the CDR3 is TGCGCCAGCAGCTCAAATTACGGACCAGATACGCAGTATTTT.

This clonotype was recorded a few times. V usage is TRBV2 and J usage is TRBJ2-1; 7 nucleotides align to TRBD2. Germline CDR1 and CDR2: SNHLY and FYNNEI. The CDR3 is 15 residues long. Trimming removed 5 bases from V and 2 bases from J; junction bases left unmatched: 6. The CDR3 protein is CASSPLAATYNEQFF. CDR3 sequence (DNA): TGTGCCAGCAGTCCTCTAGCGGCTACCTACAATGAGCAGTTCTTC. The whole variable domain, filled in from reference TRBV2 and TRBJ2-1, reads EPEVTQTPSHQVTQMGQEVILRCVPISNHLYFYWYRQILGQKVEFLVSFYNNEISEKSEIFDDQFSVERPDGSNFTLKIRSTKLEDSAMYFCASSPLAATYNEQFFGPGTRLTVL.

The chain is built from TRBV5-5 and TRBJ2-1; D gene ambiguous. CDR3 length: 16 residues. CDR1 SGHKS and CDR2 YYEKEE come from the germline V gene (reference sequence). V lost 0 bases and J 5 bases, leaving 15 bases between the germline ends. The CDR3 is CASSLEAETMNNEQFF. As DNA, the CDR3 is TGTGCCAGCAGCTTGGAGGCGGAGACCATGAACAATGAGCAGTTCTTC.

The rearrangement links TRBV7-9 to TRBJ2-5; TRBD1 might be the D (5 bases). Trimming left V 5 bases short and J 5 bases short, with 18 bases between. CDR1 is SEHNR and CDR2 is FQNEAQ in the germline V gene (reference sequence). The CDR3 loop spans 15 amino acids. CDR3 bases: TGTGCCAGCAGCCCCCCTTTGGGGCCCAGGGAGACCCAGTACTTC. Translated, it gives CASSPPLGPRETQYF.

This clonotype appeared a few times. V is TRBV29-1 and J is TRBJ2-2, with unresolved D. This CDR3 has 14 residues. Germline V gene lookup returns CDR1 SQVTM and CDR2 ANQGSEA. Trimming stripped 7 bases from V and 1 base from J, with 13 bases between. CDR3: CSAADIRNTGELFF. The DNA for the CDR3 is TGCAGCGCCGCCGACATTCGGAACACCGGGGAGCTGTTTTTT.

This chain connects TRBV7-2 to TRBJ2-1, with 8 bases aligning to TRBD1. Germline V gene lookup returns CDR1 SGHTA and CDR2 FQGNSA. The CDR3 sequence is 17 residues long. V shed 7 bases and J 1 base; nucleotides not matched to a gene: 12. Here the CDR3 DNA reads TGTGCCAGCACCCTCCAGATCGACAGGGGTTCCTACAATGAGCAGTTCTTC. This codes for CASTLQIDRGSYNEQFF. The entire variable domain, with the rest obtained from reference TRBV7-2 and TRBJ2-1, is as follows: GAGVSQSPSNKVTEKGKDVELRCDPISGHTALYWYRQSLGQGLEFLIYFQGNSAPDKSGLPSDRFSAERTGGSVSTLTIQRTQQEDSAVYLCASTLQIDRGSYNEQFFGPGTRLTVL.

This clonotype was seen only a few times. V gene TRBV6-1 combines with J gene TRBJ2-3; TRBD2 is a possible D gene (5 bases). The germline gives CDR1 MNHNS, CDR2 SASEGT. The CDR3 contains 14 residues. Trimming removed 8 bases at V and 3 bases at J, with 15 bases between. DNA for the CDR3: TGTGCCAGCGCCGGACTGGGGAGTACAGATACGCAGTATTTT. It codes for CASAGLGSTDTQYF.

This clonotype was observed a few times. CDR3 sequence reads: CASSRFGPEKLFF. The CDR3 DNA is TGTGCCAGCAGCCGCTTCGGTCCTGAAAAACTGTTTTTT. The chain uses TRBV7-2 and TRBJ1-4; D gene uncertain. This CDR3 region has 13 residues. Trimming removed 5 bases at V and 7 bases at J, with 11 bases between. Germline V gene lookup returns CDR1 SGHTA and CDR2 FQGNSA.

The rearrangement links TRBV5-1 to TRBJ1-2; 10 bases match TRBD1. Germline V gene lookup returns CDR1 SGHRS and CDR2 YFSETQ. The CDR3 length is 15 residues. Germline trimming cut 4 bases from V and 4 bases from J; bases unmatched to any gene: 7. CDR3 sequence (DNA): TGCGCCAGCAGCGGAGGGACAGGGGAGGCCTATGGCTACACCTTC. Its translation: CASSGGTGEAYGYTF.

In its sample, this clonotype was seen a few times. The rearrangement uses TRBV10-3 and TRBJ2-2; D may be TRBD2 (6 bases). The ends were cut back, 2 bases at V and 3 bases at J, with 10 bases in the middle. Germline V CDR1 and CDR2: ENHRY, SYGVKD. This CDR3 spans 15 amino acids. CDR3 nucleotides: TGTGCCATCAGTGAGCGACTAGTTGACACCGGGGAGCTGTTTTTT. Encoded protein: CAISERLVDTGELFF.

The V and J genes are TRBV5-1 and TRBJ2-1, with D perhaps TRBD1 (6 bases). The germline V gene encodes CDR1 SGHRS and CDR2 YFSETQ. The CDR3 contains 16 residues. The V end lost 0 bases, the J end lost 3 bases, and 13 bases lay between the germline ends. CDR3 DNA sequence: TGCGCCAGCAGCTTGGGGGACACACGATTCTACAATGAGCAGTTCTTC. Residues: CASSLGDTRFYNEQFF.

The chain carries TRBV12-3 or TRBV12-4 and TRBJ2-7; D is ambiguous. Trimming removed 2 bases from V and 1 base from J, with 6 bases in between. CDR3 length equals 13 residues. The CDR3 region has the DNA TGTGCCAGCAGTTTATTTGCTTCCTACGAGCAGTACTTC. Encoded protein: CASSLFASYEQYF.

The chain couples TRBV28 to TRBJ2-7; 7 bases line up with TRBD2. Germline values: CDR1 MDHEN, CDR2 SYDVKM. The ends lost 8 bases at V and 9 bases at J; junction bases unmatched: 13. There are 13 residues in the CDR3. CDR3 protein: CASSLGWEGLQYF. The CDR3 nucleotides are TGTGCCAGCTCCTTGGGGTGGGAGGGCCTGCAGTACTTC. Together with reference TRBV28 and TRBJ2-7, the CDR3 gives the full variable domain: DVKVTQSSRYLVKRTGEKVFLECVQDMDHENMFWYRQDPGLGLRLIYFSYDVKMKEKGDIPEGYSVSREKKERFSLILESASTNQTSMYLCASSLGWEGLQYFGPGTRLTVT.

The sample holds a few counts of this clonotype. The chain joins TRBV7-2 to TRBJ2-1; tentative D call: TRBD2 (6 bases). The germline CDR1 and CDR2 sequences are SGHTA and FQGNSA. Trimming took 2 bases from V and 6 from J, leaving 14 bases between them. The length of the CDR3 is 15 residues. This CDR3 reads CASSLRWEVANEQFF. The CDR3 nucleotides read TGTGCCAGCAGCTTAAGGTGGGAGGTCGCCAATGAGCAGTTCTTC.

The table lists this clonotype with a few counts. The CDR3 protein is CSVEQGAGMKAFF. As DNA, the CDR3 is TGCAGCGTTGAACAGGGGGCGGGGATGAAAGCTTTCTTT. The genes are TRBV29-1 and TRBJ1-1; 8 bases are a match to TRBD1. Trimming removed 2 bases from V and 9 bases from J; junction bases left unmatched: 8. The germline V gene encodes CDR1 SQVTM and CDR2 ANQGSEA. This CDR3 is 13 amino acids long. Using reference TRBV29-1 and TRBJ1-1 for the parts outside the CDR3, the full variable domain is SAVISQKPSRDICQRGTSLTIQCQVDSQVTMMFWYRQQPGQSLTLIATANQGSEATYESGFVIDKFPISRPNLTFSTLTVSNMSPEDSSIYLCSVEQGAGMKAFFGQGTRLTVV.

This clonotype has only a few counts. V gene TRBV12-3 or TRBV12-4 combines with J gene TRBJ2-5; TRBD1 matches 8 bases. Trimming took 6 bases from V and 10 from J; bases not matched to a gene: 13. The CDR3 totals 14 residues. The CDR3 is CASSQTGVGGGQYF. The CDR3 nucleotides are TGTGCCAGCAGCCAGACAGGGGTGGGGGGTGGCCAGTACTTC.

Many counts were recorded for this clonotype. This chain joins TRBV11-2 and TRBJ1-1, with 8 bases matching TRBD1. Germline CDR1 reads SGHAT; CDR2 reads FQNNGV. This CDR3 contains 13 residues. Trimming removed 11 bases from V and 0 bases from J; junction bases left unmatched: 5. CDR3 sequence reads: CAVATGVNTEAFF. The CDR3 DNA reads as TGTGCCGTTGCGACAGGGGTGAACACTGAAGCTTTCTTT.

This clonotype has more than one count but fewer than ten. The chain uses TRBV14 and TRBJ2-3; no definite D call. The CDR3 contains 14 residues. Trimming stripped 0 bases from V and 6 bases from J, with 10 bases between. Germline CDR1 reads SGHDN; CDR2 reads FVKESK. CDR3 in DNA: TGTGCCAGCAGCCAAGATCTCTCGAGGGATACGCAGTATTTT. This translates into CASSQDLSRDTQYF.

The chain combines TRBV12-3 or TRBV12-4 with TRBJ2-1; 11 bases are a match to TRBD2. The V gene end was trimmed by 3 bases and the J gene end by 2 bases; junction bases not matched to a gene: 3. This CDR3 comprises 16 residues. The CDR3 coding sequence is TGTGCCAGCAGTTTTGATAGCGGGGGGGCCTACAATGAGCAGTTCTTC. It encodes CASSFDSGGAYNEQFF.

This clonotype showed up just a few times. The chain recombines TRBV20-1 with TRBJ2-7; 10 nucleotides line up with TRBD2. In germline, CDR1 is DFQATT, CDR2 SNEGSKA (reference sequence). The V segment lost 5 bases and the J segment 0 bases; nucleotides outside the gene matches: 7. This CDR3 is 15 amino acids long. Here the CDR3 reads CSAERLAGPSYEQYF. CDR3 sequence (DNA): TGCAGTGCTGAACGACTAGCGGGTCCCTCCTACGAGCAGTACTTC.